Presented here are 5 T cell receptor beta chains from one specimen sequenced in a study of cytomegalovirus exposure and HLA in healthy donors. PCR amplification relied on 60 Vbeta primers (plus 13 Jbeta primers). Sequenced by immunoSEQ multiplex PCR; TCRdb stores in-frame clones only, minus some. Here the sample spans some 120,000 clones, about 78% being singletons. The sequenced sample consisted of PBMCs. The receptors originated from a man aged 25 to 40 in good health and CMV-seronegative.

There are a few counts of this clone. This chain connects TRBV19 to TRBJ2-2, with D possibly being TRBD2 (6 bases). Trimming stripped 7 bases from V and 3 bases from J, with 21 bases between. The V gene's germline CDR1 is LNHDA and CDR2 SQIVND (reference sequence). The CDR3 sequence is 17 residues long. The CDR3 loop reads CASTPRWGDGDTGELFF. As DNA, the CDR3 is TGTGCCAGTACCCCACGTTGGGGGGACGGGGACACCGGGGAGCTGTTTTTT.

A word on this clone: At one boundary the junction diverges from the germline segment, which might be a read error. The chain links TRBV7-9 to TRBJ2-7; 7 bases align to TRBD2. Germline CDR1 is SEHNR and CDR2 is FQNEAQ (reference sequence). The CDR3 is 13 amino acids. CDR3 bases: TGTTCCAGCAGCTTACCGGGGGAGGGGGAGCAGTACTTC. Translating it yields CSSSLPGEGEQYF.

This chain connects TRBV5-6 to TRBJ1-1; 8 nucleotides align to TRBD1. The junction had 8 bases not matched to a gene; V was cut back by 0 bases and J by 4 bases. This CDR3 contains 16 residues. Germline V gene lookup returns CDR1 SGHDT and CDR2 YYEEEE. CDR3 DNA sequence: TGTGCCAGCAGCTTGGCCCGTGACAGGGGTGGCACTGAAGCTTTCTTT. Protein product: CASSLARDRGGTEAFF.

The CDR3 reads CASSAVRTGAKEFYEQYF. The CDR3 region has the DNA TGTGCCAGCAGCGCCGTCCGAACAGGGGCCAAGGAGTTCTACGAGCAGTACTTC. The chain employs TRBV21-1 and TRBJ2-5; the table assigns TRBD1, which was not confirmed against the DNA. The DNA end lines up better with TRBJ2-7; the J call may be wrong. TRBV21-1 is a pseudogene. The CDR3 contains 18 residues.

This chain connects TRBV10-2 to TRBJ2-7; D is uncertain. CDR1 and CDR2 (germline): WSHSY, SAAADI. Trimming shortened V by 9 bases and J by 0 bases, and 12 bases separated the two germline ends. The CDR3 is 13 amino acids. CDR3: CASRHQRSYEQYF. In nucleotides, the CDR3 is TGCGCCAGTCGTCACCAGCGCTCCTACGAGCAGTACTTC.